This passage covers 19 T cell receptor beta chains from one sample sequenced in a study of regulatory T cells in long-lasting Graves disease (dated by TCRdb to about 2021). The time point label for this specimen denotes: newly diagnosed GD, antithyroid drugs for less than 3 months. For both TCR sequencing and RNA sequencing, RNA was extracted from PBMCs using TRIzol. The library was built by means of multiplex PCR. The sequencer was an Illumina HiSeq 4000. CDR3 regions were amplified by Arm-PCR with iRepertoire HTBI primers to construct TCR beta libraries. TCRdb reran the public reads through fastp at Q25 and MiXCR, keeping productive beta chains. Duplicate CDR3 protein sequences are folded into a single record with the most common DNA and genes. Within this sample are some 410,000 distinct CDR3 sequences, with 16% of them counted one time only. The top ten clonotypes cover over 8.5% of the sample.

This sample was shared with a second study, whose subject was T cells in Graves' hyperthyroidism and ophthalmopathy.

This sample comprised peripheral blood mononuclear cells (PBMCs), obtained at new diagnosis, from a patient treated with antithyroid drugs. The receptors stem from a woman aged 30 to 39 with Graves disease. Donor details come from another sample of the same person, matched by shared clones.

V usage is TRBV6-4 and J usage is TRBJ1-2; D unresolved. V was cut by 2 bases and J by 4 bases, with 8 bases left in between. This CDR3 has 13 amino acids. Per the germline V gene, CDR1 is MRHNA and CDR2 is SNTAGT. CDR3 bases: TGTGCCAGCAGTGACGAGGGCGGCTATGGCTACACCTTC. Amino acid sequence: CASSDEGGYGYTF.

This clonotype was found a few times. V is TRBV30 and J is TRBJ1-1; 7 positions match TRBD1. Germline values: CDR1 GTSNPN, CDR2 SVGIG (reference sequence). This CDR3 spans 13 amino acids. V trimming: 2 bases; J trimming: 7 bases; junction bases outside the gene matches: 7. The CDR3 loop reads CAWSYGGGGEAFF. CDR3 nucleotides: TGTGCCTGGAGTTATGGAGGGGGCGGTGAAGCTTTCTTT.

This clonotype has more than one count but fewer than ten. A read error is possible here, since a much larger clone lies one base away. This CDR3 is CSATGLAGVWSYGQYF. The CDR3 DNA sequence: TGCAGTGCTACGGGACTAGCGGGAGTGTGGTCCTACGGGCAGTACTTC. J is TRBJ2-7 and V is TRBV20-1; 14 bases match TRBD2. Germline values: CDR1 DFQATT, CDR2 SNEGSKA (reference sequence). This CDR3 is 16 amino acids long.

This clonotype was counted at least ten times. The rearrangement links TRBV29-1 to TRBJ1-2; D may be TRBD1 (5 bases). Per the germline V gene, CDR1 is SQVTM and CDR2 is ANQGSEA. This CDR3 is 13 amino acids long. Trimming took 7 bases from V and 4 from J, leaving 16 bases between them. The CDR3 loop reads CSARLGTGYGYTF. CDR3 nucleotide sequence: TGCAGCGCCCGCCTCGGGACTGGCTATGGCTACACCTTC.

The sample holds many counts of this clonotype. CDR3 residues: CASNSPPGTGEFPLHF. CDR3 coding DNA: TGTGCCAGCAACTCCCCGCCCGGGACAGGGGAGTTTCCCCTCCACTTT. V gene TRBV2 combines with J gene TRBJ1-6, with 10 bases that match TRBD1. This CDR3 spans 16 amino acids. The trim removed 7 bases at V and 13 bases at J, leaving 16 bases unmatched. The germline CDR1 and CDR2 sequences are SNHLY and FYNNEI.

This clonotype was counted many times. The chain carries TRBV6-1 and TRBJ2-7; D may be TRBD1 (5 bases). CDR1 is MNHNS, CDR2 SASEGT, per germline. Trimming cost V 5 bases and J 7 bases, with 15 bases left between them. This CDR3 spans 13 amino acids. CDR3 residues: CASSLPGFPEQYF. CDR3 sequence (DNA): TGTGCCAGCAGTCTTCCAGGGTTTCCGGAGCAGTACTTC.

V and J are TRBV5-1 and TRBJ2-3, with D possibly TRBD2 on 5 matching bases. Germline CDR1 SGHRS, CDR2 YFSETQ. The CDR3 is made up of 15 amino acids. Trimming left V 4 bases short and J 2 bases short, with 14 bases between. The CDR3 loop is CASSQGRYDTDTQYF. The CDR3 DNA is TGCGCCAGCAGCCAAGGGAGATACGACACAGATACGCAGTATTTT.

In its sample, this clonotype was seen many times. The CDR3: CSVDTSRETQYF. CDR3 nucleotides: TGCAGCGTTGATACTAGTCGAGAGACCCAGTACTTC. The chain couples TRBV29-1 to TRBJ2-5, with TRBD2 as a possible D gene (5 bases). Germline V gives CDR1 SQVTM, CDR2 ANQGSEA. Trimming removed 3 bases at V and 4 bases at J, with 9 bases between. This CDR3 is built from 12 residues.

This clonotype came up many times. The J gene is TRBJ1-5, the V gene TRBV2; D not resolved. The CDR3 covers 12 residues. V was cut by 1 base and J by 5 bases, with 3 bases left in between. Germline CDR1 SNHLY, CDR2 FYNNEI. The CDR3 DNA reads TGTGCCAGCAGTGAAGAATATCAGCCCCAGCATTTT. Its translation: CASSEEYQPQHF.

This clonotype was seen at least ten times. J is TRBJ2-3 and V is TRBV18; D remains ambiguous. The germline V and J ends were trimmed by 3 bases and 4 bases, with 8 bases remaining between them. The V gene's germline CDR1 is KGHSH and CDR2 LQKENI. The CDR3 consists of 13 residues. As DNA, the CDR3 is TGTGCCAGCTCACCGTCCTTATCAGATACGCAGTATTTT. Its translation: CASSPSLSDTQYF.

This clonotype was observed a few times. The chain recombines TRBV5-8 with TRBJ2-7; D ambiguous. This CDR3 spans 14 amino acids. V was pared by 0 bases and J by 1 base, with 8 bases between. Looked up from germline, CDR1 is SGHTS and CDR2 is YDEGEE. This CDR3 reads CASSLVSKSYEQYF. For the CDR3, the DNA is TGTGCCAGCAGCTTGGTTTCTAAGTCCTACGAGCAGTACTTC.

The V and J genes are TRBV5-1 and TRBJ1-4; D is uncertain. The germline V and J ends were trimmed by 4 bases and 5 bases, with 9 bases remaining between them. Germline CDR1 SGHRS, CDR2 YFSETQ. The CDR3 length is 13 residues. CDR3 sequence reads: CASSATYNEKLFF. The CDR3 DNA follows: TGCGCCAGCAGCGCAACTTACAATGAAAAACTGTTTTTT.

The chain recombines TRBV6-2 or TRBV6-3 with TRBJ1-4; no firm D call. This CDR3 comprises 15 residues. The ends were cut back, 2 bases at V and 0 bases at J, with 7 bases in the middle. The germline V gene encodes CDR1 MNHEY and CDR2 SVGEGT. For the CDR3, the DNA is TGTGCCAGCAGTTACAAAACTGCAACTAATGAAAAACTGTTTTTT. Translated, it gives CASSYKTATNEKLFF.

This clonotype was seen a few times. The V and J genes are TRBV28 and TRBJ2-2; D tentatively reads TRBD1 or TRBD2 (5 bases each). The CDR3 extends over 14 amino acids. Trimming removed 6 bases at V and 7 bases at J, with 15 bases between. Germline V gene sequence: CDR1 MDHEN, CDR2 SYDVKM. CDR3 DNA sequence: TGTGCCAGCAGGGACCCCGGGACGATCGGGGAGCTGTTTTTT. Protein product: CASRDPGTIGELFF. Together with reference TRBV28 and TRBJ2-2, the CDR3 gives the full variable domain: DVKVTQSSRYLVKRTGEKVFLECVQDMDHENMFWYRQDPGLGLRLIYFSYDVKMKEKGDIPEGYSVSREKKERFSLILESASTNQTSMYLCASRDPGTIGELFFGEGSRLTVL.

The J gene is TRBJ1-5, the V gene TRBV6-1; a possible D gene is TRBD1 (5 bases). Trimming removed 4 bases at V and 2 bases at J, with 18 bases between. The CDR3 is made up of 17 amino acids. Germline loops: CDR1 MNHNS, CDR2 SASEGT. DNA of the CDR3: TGTGCCAGCAGTGTTCGCGGGGCAAGTAGTGGCAATCAGCCCCAGCATTTT. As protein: CASSVRGASSGNQPQHF.

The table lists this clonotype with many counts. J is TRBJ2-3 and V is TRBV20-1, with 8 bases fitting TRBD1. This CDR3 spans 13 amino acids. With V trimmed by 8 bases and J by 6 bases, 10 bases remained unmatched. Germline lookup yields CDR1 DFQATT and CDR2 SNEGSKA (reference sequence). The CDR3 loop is CSTMTGAVDTQYF. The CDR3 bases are TGCAGTACTATGACAGGGGCCGTCGATACGCAGTATTTT.

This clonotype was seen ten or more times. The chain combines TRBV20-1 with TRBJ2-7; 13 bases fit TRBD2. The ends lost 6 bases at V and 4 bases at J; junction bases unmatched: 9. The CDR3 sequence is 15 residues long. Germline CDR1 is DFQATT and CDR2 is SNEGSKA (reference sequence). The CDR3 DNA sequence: TGCAGTGCAGGAGCAGGGACTAGCGGGATATACGAGCAGTACTTC. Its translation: CSAGAGTSGIYEQYF.

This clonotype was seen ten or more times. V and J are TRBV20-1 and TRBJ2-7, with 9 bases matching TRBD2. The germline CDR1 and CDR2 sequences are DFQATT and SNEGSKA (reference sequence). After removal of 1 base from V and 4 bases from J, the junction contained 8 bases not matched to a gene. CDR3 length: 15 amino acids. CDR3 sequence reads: CSARGGSGSSYEQYF. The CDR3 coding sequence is TGCAGTGCTAGAGGCGGTAGCGGGAGTAGTTACGAGCAGTACTTC.

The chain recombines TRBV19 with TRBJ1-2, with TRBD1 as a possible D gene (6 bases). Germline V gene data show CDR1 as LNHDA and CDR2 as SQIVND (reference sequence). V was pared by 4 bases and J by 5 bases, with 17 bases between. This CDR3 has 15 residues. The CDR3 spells CASSRTAHVGYGYTF. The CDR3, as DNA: TGTGCCAGTAGTAGGACAGCCCATGTCGGATATGGCTACACCTTC.